The 10 T cell receptor beta chains in this list originate from one sample, sequenced in a study of T-cell reconstitution after alpha-beta-depleted transplantation in children. The library targeted TCRbeta and was prepared with unique molecular identifiers. TCRdb independently ran MiXCR on the PCR reads; one entry per CDR3 protein. The sample includes about 980,000 distinct CDR3 sequences, under 30% of them seen just once. Sequenced material: PBMCs, mostly from graft donor cells, taken 360 days after TCRalphabeta/CD19-depleted stem cell transplant. The receptors here all came from a boy under two years old who had a stem cell transplant for SCID, so the T cells may come from the graft donor.

The rearrangement uses TRBV9 and TRBJ2-7; 10 bases agree with TRBD1. The CDR3 has 19 residues. The junction had 17 bases not matched to a gene; V was cut back by 5 bases and J by 0 bases. Germline CDR1 SGDLS, CDR2 YYNGEE. The DNA for the CDR3 is TGTGCCAGCAGAGCAGAGCAAGGACAGACAGGGGGCCACTCCTACGAGCAGTACTTC. Its translation is CASRAEQGQTGGHSYEQYF.

This clonotype was seen a handful of times. This sequence joins TRBV18 and TRBJ1-3; D not resolved. The CDR3 is 14 amino acids. V was shortened by 0 bases and J by 7 bases, with 10 bases between the two germline ends. The germline CDR1 and CDR2 sequences are KGHSH and LQKENI. CDR3 amino acids: CASSPPALSNTIYF. Here the CDR3 DNA reads TGTGCCAGCTCACCACCGGCCTTAAGTAACACCATATATTTT.

This clonotype showed up just a few times. This chain joins TRBV3-1 and TRBJ2-3; 8 positions agree with TRBD2. Germline V lookup: CDR1 LGHDT, CDR2 YNNKEL (reference sequence). The CDR3 runs 17 residues. The junction had 6 bases not matched to a gene; V was cut back by 0 bases and J by 1 base. Here the CDR3 DNA reads TGTGCCAGCAGCCAAGATTTGACTAGCGTGGGCACAGATACGCAGTATTTT. Its translation is CASSQDLTSVGTDTQYF.

V gene TRBV10-3 combines with J gene TRBJ2-3; TRBD1 matches 11 bases. The germline gives CDR1 ENHRY, CDR2 SYGVKD. V was pared by 5 bases and J by 4 bases, with 5 bases of the junction left unmatched. The CDR3 sequence is 15 residues long. CDR3 protein: CAISPGQGGPDTQYF. As DNA, the CDR3 is TGTGCCATCAGTCCGGGACAGGGGGGCCCAGATACGCAGTATTTT.

The sample holds a few counts of this clonotype. V gene TRBV4-2 combines with J gene TRBJ2-3, with TRBD2 matching over 12 bases. The junction had 5 bases not matched to a gene; V was cut back by 0 bases and J by 4 bases. Looked up from germline, CDR1 is LGHNA and CDR2 is YNFKEQ. This CDR3 is built from 17 residues. CDR3 coding DNA: TGTGCCAGCAGCCAAGAGCCTAGCGGGGGGGCGTCAGATACGCAGTATTTT. Translating gives CASSQEPSGGASDTQYF.

The chain is built from TRBV10-3 and TRBJ2-3; D might be TRBD2 (6 bases). This CDR3 has 11 amino acids. Germline-derived CDR1 and CDR2 are ENHRY and SYGVKD. Deletions cut 10 bases from V and 5 bases from J, with 10 bases between. The CDR3 reads CATSGRDTQYF. The CDR3 DNA reads TGTGCCACCAGCGGGCGAGATACGCAGTATTTT.

The V call is TRBV10-2, the J call TRBJ2-3; D is ambiguous. This CDR3 region has 17 residues. CDR1 and CDR2 from the germline V gene are WSHSY and SAAADI. V was shortened by 3 bases and J by 6 bases, with 22 bases between the two germline ends. The CDR3 protein is CASSEPFFGRPHDTQYF. DNA for the CDR3: TGCGCCAGCAGTGAACCGTTCTTTGGCAGGCCTCACGATACGCAGTATTTT.

This clonotype was counted only a few times. V and J are TRBV20-1 and TRBJ1-1; weak D call: TRBD1 (6 bases). The CDR3 runs to 14 residues. The germline gives CDR1 DFQATT, CDR2 SNEGSKA (reference sequence). Trimming stripped 5 bases from V and 0 bases from J, with 13 bases between. CDR3 sequence (DNA): TGCAGTGCTCACGGACAGCGAATGAACACTGAAGCTTTCTTT. Translation: CSAHGQRMNTEAFF.

This chain links TRBV20-1 with TRBJ1-5, with D perhaps matching TRBD1 (5 bases). The V end lost 1 base, the J end lost 6 bases, and 13 bases lay between the germline ends. Per the germline V gene, CDR1 is DFQATT and CDR2 is SNEGSKA (reference sequence). This CDR3 comprises 14 residues. Written as DNA, the CDR3 is TGCAGTGCTAGAGCTCCCGGCGGGGGTCAGCCCCAGCATTTT. Encoded protein: CSARAPGGGQPQHF.

The CDR3 reads CASSPSTYNEQFF. The CDR3, as DNA: TGTGCCAGCAGCCCAAGTACCTACAATGAGCAGTTCTTC. The rearrangement links TRBV7-6 to TRBJ2-1, with D unresolved. Germline values: CDR1 SGHVS, CDR2 FNYEAQ. CDR3 length: 13 residues. Trimming left V 5 bases short and J 2 bases short, with 7 bases between.